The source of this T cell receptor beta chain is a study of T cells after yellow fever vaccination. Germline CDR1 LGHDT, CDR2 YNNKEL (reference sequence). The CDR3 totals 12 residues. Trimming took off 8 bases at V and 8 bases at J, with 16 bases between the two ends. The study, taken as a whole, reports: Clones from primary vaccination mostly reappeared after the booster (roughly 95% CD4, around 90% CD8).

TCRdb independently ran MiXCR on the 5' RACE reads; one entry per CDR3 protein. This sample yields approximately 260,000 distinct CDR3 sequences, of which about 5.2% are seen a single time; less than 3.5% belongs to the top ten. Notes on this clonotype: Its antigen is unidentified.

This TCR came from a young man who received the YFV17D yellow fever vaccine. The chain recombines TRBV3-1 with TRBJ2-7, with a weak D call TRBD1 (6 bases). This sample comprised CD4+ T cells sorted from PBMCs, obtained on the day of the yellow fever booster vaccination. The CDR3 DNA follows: TGTGCCAGCGGTGTACAGGGACCCCAGCAGTACTTC. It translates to CASGVQGPQQYF.